This T cell receptor beta chain originates from a study of CD8+CD57+ T cells in acquired aplastic anemia. Across the study: DNA per sorted CD4+ or CD8+ sample ranged roughly 0.17 to 27.4 ug, averaging roughly 3.2 ug. The average read count for CD4+ cells in healthy donors was around 11 million. Study-level points and caveats: Patients and controls had CD8+ Simpson's diversity values that were not significantly distinct.

As concerns this clonotype: Its antigen remains unidentified.

For CDR3 and TCR beta VDJ profiling, genomic DNA was the template used. Via MiXCR, TCRdb re-called the reads, giving one row per CDR3 protein. The repertoire consists of hundreds of thousands of distinct CDR3 sequences, with 65% to 80% occurring once and the leading ten covering less than 4%. The CDR3 contains 16 residues. CDR1 and CDR2 from the germline V gene are SNHLY and FYNNEI. The V gene end was trimmed by 4 bases and the J gene end by 5 bases; junction bases not matched to a gene: 12. V and J are TRBV2 and TRBJ2-5; TRBD1 agrees at 8 bases. This TCR derives from a human donor in good health, serving as a control. Sequencing was carried out using sorted CD4+, CD8+, or CD8+CD57+ T cells (not recorded which) from PBMCs. Here the CDR3 reads CASSVPVGTGGETQYF. CDR3 DNA: TGTGCCAGCAGTGTTCCCGTCGGGACAGGCGGGGAGACCCAGTACTTC.